The 4 T cell receptor beta chains listed next were all sequenced from one sample in a study of T cells after posttransplantation cyclophosphamide. Using immunoSEQ multiplex PCR, the repertoire was profiled, and TCRdb retains in-frame clones only, with some absent. The sample gives 11,000 or so clones, around 2.1% of which show up once; roughly a sixth is in the top ten. Cyclophosphamide on days +3 and +4 followed busulfan-fludarabine conditioning and a marrow graft. The sequenced sample was PBMCs, obtained after allogeneic stem cell transplant with posttransplant cyclophosphamide. These receptors originate from a male patient aged 25-45 years who received an allogeneic stem cell transplant from a related donor, was CMV-positive, and had no GVHD. Some T cells may be provided by the graft donor.

The V call is TRBV6-5, the J call TRBJ2-1; 11 nucleotides line up with TRBD2. V shed 2 bases, J shed 10 bases, and the junction held 10 bases outside the gene matches. The CDR3 has 16 residues. The germline gives CDR1 MNHEY, CDR2 SVGAGI. In DNA, the CDR3 is TGTGCCAGCAGTTACGGGCTAGCGGGAGGCTCGAGCGAGCAGTTCTTC. As protein: CASSYGLAGGSSEQFF.

Only a few counts were recorded for this clone. The V gene is TRBV18, the J gene TRBJ2-7; 7 nucleotides match TRBD1. This CDR3 comprises 13 residues. Looked up from germline, CDR1 is KGHSH and CDR2 is LQKENI. Trimming took 6 bases from V and 4 from J; bases not matched to a gene: 6. In DNA form, the CDR3 reads TGTGCCAGCTCCCCTCGGGGACAGTACGAGCAGTACTTC. It is translated as CASSPRGQYEQYF.

The genes are TRBV18 and TRBJ2-1, with TRBD2 identical over 9 bases. This CDR3 region has 16 residues. With 2 bases clipped from V and 3 bases from J, the junction kept 5 bases outside the gene matches. CDR1 is KGHSH, CDR2 LQKENI, per germline. The CDR3 coding sequence is TGTGCCAGCTCACCAGGGGAAGCGGGAGGCTACAATGAGCAGTTCTTC. It yields the protein CASSPGEAGGYNEQFF.

The sample holds a few counts of this clone. The V call is TRBV10-3, the J call TRBJ1-5, with D maybe TRBD1 (5 bases). The V gene lost 2 bases and the J gene lost 7 bases, with 12 bases spanning the gap. Germline V CDR1 and CDR2: ENHRY, SYGVKD. The CDR3 consists of 14 residues. CDR3 region: CAISEIGAGQPQHF. CDR3 bases: TGTGCCATCAGTGAGATAGGGGCGGGGCAGCCCCAGCATTTT.